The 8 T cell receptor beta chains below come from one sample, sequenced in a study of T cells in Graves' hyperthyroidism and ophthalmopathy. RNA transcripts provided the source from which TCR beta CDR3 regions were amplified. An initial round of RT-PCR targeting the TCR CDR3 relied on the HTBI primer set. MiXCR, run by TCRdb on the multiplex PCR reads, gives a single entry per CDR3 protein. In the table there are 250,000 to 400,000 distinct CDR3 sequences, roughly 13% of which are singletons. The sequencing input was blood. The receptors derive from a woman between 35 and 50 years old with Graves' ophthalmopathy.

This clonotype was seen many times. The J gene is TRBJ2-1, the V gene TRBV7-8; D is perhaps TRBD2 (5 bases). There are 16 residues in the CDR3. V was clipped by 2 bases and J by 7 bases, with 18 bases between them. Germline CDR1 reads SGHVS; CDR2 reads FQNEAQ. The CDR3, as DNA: TGTGCCAGCAGCTTAAGTGTCGAGGGTTCAGGTAATGAGCAGTTCTTC. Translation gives CASSLSVEGSGNEQFF.

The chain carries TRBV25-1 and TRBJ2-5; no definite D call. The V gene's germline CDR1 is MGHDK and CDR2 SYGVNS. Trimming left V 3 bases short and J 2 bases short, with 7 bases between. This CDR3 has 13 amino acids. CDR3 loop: CASSDLEQETQYF. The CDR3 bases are TGTGCCAGCAGTGACTTAGAACAAGAGACCCAGTACTTC.

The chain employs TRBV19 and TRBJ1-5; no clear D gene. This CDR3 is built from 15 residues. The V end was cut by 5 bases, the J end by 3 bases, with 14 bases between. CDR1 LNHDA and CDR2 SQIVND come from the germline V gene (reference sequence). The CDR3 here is CASSFVGWYNQPQHF. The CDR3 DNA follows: TGTGCCAGTAGTTTTGTGGGGTGGTACAATCAGCCCCAGCATTTT. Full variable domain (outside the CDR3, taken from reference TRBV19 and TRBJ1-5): DGGITQSPKYLFRKEGQNVTLSCEQNLNHDAMYWYRQDPGQGLRLIYYSQIVNDFQKGDIAEGYSVSREKKESFPLTVTSAQKNPTAFYLCASSFVGWYNQPQHFGDGTRLSIL.

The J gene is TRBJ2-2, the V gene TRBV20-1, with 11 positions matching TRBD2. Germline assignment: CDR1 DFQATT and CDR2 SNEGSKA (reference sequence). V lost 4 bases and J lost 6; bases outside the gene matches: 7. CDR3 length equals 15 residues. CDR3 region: CSATHRLAGPGELFF. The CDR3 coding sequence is TGCAGTGCTACCCACCGACTAGCGGGGCCCGGGGAGCTGTTTTTT.

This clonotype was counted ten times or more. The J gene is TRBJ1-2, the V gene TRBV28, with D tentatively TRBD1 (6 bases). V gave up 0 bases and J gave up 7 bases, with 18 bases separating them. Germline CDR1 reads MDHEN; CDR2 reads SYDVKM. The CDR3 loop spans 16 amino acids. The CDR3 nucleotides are TGTGCCAGCAGTTTATGGGGGGCCCAGGGGTACGGTGGCTACACCTTC. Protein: CASSLWGAQGYGGYTF.

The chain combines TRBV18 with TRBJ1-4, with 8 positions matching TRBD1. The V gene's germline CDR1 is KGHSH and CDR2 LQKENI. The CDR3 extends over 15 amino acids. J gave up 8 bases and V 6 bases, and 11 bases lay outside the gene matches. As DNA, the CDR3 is TGTGCCAGCTCCCGCGCCGGGACAGGAGGCGAAAAACTGTTTTTT. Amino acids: CASSRAGTGGEKLFF.

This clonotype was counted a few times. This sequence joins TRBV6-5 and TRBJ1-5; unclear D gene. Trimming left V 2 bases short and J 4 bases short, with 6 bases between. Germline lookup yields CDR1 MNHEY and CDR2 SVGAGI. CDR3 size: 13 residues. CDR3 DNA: TGTGCCAGCAGTTACGGGGAGAATCAGCCCCAGCATTTT. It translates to CASSYGENQPQHF.

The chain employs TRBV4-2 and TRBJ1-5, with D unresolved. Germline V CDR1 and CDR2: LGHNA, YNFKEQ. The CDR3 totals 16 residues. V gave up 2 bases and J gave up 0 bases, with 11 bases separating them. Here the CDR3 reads CASSQYVGNSNQPQHF. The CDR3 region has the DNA TGTGCCAGCAGCCAATACGTGGGTAATAGCAATCAGCCCCAGCATTTT.